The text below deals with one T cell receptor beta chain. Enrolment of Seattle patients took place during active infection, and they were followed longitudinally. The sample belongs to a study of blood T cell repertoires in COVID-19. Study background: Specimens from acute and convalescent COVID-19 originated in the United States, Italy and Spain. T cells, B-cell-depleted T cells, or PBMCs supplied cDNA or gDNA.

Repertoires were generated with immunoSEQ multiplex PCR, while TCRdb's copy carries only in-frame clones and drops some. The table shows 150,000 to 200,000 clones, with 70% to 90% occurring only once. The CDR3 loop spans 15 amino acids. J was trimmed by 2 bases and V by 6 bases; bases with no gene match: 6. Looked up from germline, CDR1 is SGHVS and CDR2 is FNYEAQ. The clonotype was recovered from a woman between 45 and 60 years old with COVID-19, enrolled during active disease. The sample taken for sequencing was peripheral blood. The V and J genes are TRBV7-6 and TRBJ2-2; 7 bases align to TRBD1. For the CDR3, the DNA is TGTGCCAGCAGACGAGGGACAGTAAACACCGGGGAGCTGTTTTTT. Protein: CASRRGTVNTGELFF.